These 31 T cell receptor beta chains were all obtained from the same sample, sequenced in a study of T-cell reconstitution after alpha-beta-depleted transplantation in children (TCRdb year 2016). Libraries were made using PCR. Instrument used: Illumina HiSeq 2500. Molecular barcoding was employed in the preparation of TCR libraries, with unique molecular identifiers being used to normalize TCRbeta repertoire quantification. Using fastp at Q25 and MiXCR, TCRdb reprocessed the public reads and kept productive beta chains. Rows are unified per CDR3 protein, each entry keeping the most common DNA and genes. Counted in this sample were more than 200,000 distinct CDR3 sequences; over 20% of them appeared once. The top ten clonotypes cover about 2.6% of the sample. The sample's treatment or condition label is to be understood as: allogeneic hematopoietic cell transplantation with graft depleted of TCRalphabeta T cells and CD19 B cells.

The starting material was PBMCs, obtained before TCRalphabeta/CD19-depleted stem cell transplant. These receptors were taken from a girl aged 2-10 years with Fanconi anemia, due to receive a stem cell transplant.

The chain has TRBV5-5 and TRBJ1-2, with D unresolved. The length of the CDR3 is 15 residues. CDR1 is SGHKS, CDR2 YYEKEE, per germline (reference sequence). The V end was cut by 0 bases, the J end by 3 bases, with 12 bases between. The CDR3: CASSLGGQADYGYTF. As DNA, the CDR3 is TGTGCCAGCAGCTTGGGGGGTCAGGCGGACTATGGCTACACCTTC. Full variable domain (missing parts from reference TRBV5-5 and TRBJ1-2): DAGVTQSPTHLIKTRGQQVTLRCSPISGHKSVSWYQQVLGQGPQFIFQYYEKEERGRGNFPDRFSARQFPNYSSELNVNALLLGDSALYLCASSLGGQADYGYTFGSGTRLTVV.

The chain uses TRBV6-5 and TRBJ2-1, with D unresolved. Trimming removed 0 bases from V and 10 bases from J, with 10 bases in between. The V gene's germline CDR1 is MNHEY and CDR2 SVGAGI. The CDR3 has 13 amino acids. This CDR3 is CASSYSIAREQFF. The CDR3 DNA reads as TGTGCCAGCAGTTACTCGATCGCCAGGGAGCAGTTCTTC.

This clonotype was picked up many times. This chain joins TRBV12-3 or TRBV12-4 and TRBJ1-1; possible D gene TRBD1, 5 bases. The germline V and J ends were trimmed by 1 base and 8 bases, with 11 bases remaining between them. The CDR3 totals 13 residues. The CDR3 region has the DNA TGTGCCAGCAGTTTAGAGCAACGGGGGGAAGCTTTCTTT. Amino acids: CASSLEQRGEAFF.

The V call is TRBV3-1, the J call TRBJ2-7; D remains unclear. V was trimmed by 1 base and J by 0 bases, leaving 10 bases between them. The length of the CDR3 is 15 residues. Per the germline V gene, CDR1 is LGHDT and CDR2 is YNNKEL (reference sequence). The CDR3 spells CASSQGAGYSYEQYF. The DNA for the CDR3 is TGTGCCAGCAGCCAAGGGGCAGGATACTCCTACGAGCAGTACTTC.

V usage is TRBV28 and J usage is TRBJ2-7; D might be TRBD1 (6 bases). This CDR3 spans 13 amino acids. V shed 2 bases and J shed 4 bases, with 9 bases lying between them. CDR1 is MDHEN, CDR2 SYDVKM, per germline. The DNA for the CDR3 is TGTGCCAGCAGTTTACCAGGGGATTACGAGCAGTACTTC. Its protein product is CASSLPGDYEQYF. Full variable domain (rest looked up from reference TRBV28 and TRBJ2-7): DVKVTQSSRYLVKRTGEKVFLECVQDMDHENMFWYRQDPGLGLRLIYFSYDVKMKEKGDIPEGYSVSREKKERFSLILESASTNQTSMYLCASSLPGDYEQYFGPGTRLTVT.

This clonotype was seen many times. CDR3 residues: CASSFNHRQGSYEQYF. Here the CDR3 DNA reads TGTGCCAGCAGCTTTAATCACAGACAGGGCTCCTACGAGCAGTACTTC. This sequence joins TRBV11-2 and TRBJ2-7; TRBD1 agrees at 7 bases. V shed 3 bases and J 0 bases; nucleotides not matched to a gene: 8. CDR1 and CDR2 (germline): SGHAT, FQNNGV. The CDR3 consists of 16 residues.

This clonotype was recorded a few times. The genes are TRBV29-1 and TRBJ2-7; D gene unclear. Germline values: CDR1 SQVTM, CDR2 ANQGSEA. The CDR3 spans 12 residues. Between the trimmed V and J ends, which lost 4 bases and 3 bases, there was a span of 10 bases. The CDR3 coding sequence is TGCAGCGTTGCCAAAATAGGCTACGAGCAGTACTTC. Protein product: CSVAKIGYEQYF.

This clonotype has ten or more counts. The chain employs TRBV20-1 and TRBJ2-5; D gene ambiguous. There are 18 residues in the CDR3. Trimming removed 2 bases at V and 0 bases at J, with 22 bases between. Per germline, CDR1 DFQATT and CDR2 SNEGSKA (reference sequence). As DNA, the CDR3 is TGCAGTGCTAGATCAAAGGCTAAGTATAACCCGTACCAAGAGACCCAGTACTTC. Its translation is CSARSKAKYNPYQETQYF.

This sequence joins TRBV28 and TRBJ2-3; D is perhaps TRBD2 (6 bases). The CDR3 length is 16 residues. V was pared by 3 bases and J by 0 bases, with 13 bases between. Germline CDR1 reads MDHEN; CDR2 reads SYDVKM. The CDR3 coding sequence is TGTGCCAGCAGTTTTAGCGGCGGGCCTAGCACAGATACGCAGTATTTT. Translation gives CASSFSGGPSTDTQYF.

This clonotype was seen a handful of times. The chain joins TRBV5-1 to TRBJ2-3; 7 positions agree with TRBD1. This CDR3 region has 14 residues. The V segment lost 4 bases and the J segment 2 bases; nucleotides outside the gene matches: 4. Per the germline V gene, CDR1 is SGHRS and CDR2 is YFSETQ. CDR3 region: CASSLGTATDTQYF. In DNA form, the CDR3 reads TGCGCCAGCAGCCTCGGGACAGCCACAGATACGCAGTATTTT.

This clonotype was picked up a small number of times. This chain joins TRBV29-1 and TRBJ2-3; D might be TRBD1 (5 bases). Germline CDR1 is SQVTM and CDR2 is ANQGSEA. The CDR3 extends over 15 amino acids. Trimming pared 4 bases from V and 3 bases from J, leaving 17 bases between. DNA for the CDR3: TGCAGCGTTGTAGTGGCAGGGTGGCGGACAGATACGCAGTATTTT. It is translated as CSVVVAGWRTDTQYF.

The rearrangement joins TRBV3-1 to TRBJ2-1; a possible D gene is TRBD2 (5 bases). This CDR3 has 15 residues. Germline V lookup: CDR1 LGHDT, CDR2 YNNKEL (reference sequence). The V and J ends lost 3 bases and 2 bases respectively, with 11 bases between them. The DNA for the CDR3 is TGTGCCAGCAGCCATGAGACTACCCCCTACAATGAGCAGTTCTTC. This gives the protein CASSHETTPYNEQFF.

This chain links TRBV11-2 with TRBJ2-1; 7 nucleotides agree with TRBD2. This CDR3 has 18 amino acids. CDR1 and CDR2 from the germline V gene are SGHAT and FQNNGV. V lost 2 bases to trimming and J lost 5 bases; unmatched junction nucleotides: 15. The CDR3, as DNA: TGTGCCAGCAGCTTATCCCATTTAGCGGGTTTGACTGACAATGAGCAGTTCTTC. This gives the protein CASSLSHLAGLTDNEQFF.

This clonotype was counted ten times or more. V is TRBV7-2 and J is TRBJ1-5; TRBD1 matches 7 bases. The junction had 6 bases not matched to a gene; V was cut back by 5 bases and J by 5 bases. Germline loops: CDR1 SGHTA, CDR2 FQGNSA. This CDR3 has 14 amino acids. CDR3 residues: CASSETGLYQPQHF. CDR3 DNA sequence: TGTGCCAGCAGCGAGACAGGGCTGTATCAGCCCCAGCATTTT.

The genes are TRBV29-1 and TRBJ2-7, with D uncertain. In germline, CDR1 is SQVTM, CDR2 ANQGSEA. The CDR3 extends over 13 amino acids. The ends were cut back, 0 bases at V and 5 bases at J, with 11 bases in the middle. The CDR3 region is CSVEDGSADEQYF. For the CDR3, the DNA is TGCAGCGTTGAAGATGGCTCGGCCGACGAGCAGTACTTC.

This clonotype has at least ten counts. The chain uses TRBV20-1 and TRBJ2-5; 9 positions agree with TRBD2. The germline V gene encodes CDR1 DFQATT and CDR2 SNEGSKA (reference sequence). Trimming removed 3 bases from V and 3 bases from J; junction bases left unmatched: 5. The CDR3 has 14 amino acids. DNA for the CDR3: TGCAGTGCTAGTCGGACTAGCGTAGAAGAGACCCAGTACTTC. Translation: CSASRTSVEETQYF.

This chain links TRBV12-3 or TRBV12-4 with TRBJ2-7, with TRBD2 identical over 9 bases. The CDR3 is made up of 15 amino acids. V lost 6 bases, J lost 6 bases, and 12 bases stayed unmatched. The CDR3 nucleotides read TGTGCCAGCAGGGCGCGGGGGGGCAGTAAACGCGAGCAGTACTTC. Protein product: CASRARGGSKREQYF.

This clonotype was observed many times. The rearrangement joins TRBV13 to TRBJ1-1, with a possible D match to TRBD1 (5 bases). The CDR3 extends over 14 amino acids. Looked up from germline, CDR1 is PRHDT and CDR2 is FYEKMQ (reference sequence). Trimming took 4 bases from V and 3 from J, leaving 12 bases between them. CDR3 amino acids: CASSSWGWDTEAFF. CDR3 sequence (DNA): TGTGCCAGCAGCTCCTGGGGGTGGGACACTGAAGCTTTCTTT.

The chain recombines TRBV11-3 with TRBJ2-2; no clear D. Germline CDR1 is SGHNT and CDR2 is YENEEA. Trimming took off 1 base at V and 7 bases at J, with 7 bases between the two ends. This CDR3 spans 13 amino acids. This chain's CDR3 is CASSLGYSGELFF. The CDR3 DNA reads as TGTGCCAGCAGCTTAGGGTATAGCGGGGAGCTGTTTTTT.

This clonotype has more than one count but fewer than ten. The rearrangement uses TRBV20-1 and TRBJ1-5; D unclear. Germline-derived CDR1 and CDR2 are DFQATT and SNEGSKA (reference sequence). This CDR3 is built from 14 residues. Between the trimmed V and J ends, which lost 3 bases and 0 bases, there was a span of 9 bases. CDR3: CSASRAYSNQPQHF. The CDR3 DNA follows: TGCAGTGCTAGCCGTGCATATAGCAATCAGCCCCAGCATTTT.

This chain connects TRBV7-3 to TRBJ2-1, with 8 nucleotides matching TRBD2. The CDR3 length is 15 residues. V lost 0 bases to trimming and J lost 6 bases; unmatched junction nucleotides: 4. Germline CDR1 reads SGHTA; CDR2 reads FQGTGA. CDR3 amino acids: CASSLTGTSRNEQFF. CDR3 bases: TGTGCCAGCAGCTTAACTGGGACTAGTCGCAATGAGCAGTTCTTC.

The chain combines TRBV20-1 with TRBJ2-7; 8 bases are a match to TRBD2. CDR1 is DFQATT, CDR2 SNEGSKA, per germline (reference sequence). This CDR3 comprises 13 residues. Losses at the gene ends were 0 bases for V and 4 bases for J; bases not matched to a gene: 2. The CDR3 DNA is TGCAGTGCTAGAGAAGCGGGAGATTACGAGCAGTACTTC. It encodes CSAREAGDYEQYF.

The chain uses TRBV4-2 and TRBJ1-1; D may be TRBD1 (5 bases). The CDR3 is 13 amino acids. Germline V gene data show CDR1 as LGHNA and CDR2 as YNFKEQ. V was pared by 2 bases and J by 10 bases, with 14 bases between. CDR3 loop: CASSQFVGRPAFF. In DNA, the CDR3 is TGTGCCAGCAGCCAATTTGTGGGGCGCCCAGCTTTCTTT.

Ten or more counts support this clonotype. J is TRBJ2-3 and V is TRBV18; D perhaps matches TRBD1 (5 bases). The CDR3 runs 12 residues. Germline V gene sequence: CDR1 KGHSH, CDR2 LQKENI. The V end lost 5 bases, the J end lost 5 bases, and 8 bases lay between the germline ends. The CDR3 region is CASSFREDTQYF. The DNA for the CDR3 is TGTGCCAGCTCATTCAGGGAAGATACGCAGTATTTT.

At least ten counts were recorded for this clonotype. The CDR3 DNA sequence: TGTGCCAGCACGAATTACAGGGGTCGGACCTACGAGCAGTACTTC. Translation: CASTNYRGRTYEQYF. The chain carries TRBV7-2 and TRBJ2-7, with 7 bases that match TRBD1. After removal of 7 bases from V and 2 bases from J, the junction contained 11 bases not matched to a gene. The CDR3 loop spans 15 amino acids. CDR1 is SGHTA, CDR2 FQGNSA, per germline.

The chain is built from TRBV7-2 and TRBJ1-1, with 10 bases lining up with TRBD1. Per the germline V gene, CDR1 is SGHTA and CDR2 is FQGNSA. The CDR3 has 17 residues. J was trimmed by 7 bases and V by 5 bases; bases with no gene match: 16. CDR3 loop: CASSRTGGGLMRFEAFF. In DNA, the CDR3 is TGTGCCAGCAGCCGGACAGGGGGTGGGTTGATGCGTTTTGAAGCTTTCTTT.

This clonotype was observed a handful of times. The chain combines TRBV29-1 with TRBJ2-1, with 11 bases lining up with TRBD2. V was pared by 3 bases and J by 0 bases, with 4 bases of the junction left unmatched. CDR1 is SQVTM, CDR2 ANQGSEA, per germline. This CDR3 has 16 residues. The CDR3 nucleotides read TGCAGCGTTGATCGACTAGCGGGAAGCTCCTACAATGAGCAGTTCTTC. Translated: CSVDRLAGSSYNEQFF.

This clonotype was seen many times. For the CDR3, the DNA is TGTGCCAGCAGTCCGACAGTGTTATTATCCTACAATGAGCAGTTCTTC. Its protein product is CASSPTVLLSYNEQFF. The V call is TRBV27, the J call TRBJ2-1; TRBD1 is a possible D gene (5 bases). CDR1 and CDR2 from the germline V gene are MNHEY and SMNVEV (reference sequence). This CDR3 contains 16 residues. Between the trimmed V and J ends, which lost 5 bases and 1 base, there was a span of 15 bases.

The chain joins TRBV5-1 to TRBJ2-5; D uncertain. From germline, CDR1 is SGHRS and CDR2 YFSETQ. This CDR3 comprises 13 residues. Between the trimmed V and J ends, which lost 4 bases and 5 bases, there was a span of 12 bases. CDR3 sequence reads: CASSPPLGETQYF. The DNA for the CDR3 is TGCGCCAGCAGCCCCCCCCTTGGGGAGACCCAGTACTTC.

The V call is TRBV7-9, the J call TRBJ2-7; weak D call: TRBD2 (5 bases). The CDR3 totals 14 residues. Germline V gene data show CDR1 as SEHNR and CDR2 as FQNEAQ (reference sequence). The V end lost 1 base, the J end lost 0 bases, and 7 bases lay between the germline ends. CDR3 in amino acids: CASSLVASSYEQYF. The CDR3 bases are TGTGCCAGCAGCTTAGTAGCGAGCTCCTACGAGCAGTACTTC.

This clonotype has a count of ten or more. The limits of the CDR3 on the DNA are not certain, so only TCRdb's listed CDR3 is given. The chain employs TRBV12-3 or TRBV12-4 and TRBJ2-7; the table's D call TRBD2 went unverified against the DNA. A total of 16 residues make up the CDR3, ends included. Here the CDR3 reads CASSLGLVAGGIREYF.